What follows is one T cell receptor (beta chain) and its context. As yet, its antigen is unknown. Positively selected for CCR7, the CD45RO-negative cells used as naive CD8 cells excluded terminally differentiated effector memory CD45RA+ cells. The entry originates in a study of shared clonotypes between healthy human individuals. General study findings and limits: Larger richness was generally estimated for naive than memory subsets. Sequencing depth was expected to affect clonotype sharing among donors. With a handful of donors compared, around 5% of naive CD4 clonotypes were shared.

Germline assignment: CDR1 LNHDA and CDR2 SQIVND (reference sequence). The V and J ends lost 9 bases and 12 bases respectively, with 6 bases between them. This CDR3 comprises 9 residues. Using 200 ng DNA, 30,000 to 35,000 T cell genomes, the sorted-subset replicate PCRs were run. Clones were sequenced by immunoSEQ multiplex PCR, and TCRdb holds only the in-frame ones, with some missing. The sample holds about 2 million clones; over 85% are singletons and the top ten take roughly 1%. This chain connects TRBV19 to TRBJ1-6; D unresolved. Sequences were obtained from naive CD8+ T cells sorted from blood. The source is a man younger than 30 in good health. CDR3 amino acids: CASGEPLHF. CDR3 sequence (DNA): TGTGCCAGCGGGGAACCCCTCCACTTT.